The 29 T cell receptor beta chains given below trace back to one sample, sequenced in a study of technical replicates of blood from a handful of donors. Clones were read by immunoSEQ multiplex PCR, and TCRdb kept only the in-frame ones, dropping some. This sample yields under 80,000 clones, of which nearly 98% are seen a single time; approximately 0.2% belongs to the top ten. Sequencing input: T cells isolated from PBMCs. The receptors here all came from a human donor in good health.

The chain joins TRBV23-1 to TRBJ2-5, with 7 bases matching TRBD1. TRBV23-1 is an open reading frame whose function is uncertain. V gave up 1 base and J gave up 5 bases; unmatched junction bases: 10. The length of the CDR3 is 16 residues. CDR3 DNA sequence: TGCGCCAGCAGTCAATACAGGGGATATTCTTGGGAGACCCAGTACTTC. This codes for CASSQYRGYSWETQYF.

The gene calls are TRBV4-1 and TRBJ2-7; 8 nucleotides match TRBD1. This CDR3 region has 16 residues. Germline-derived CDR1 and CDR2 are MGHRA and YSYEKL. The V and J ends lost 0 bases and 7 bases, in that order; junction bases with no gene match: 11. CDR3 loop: CASSQDSETGVREQYF. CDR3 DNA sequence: TGCGCCAGCAGCCAAGATTCCGAGACAGGGGTGAGAGAGCAGTACTTC.

As DNA, the CDR3 is TGTGCCAGCAGATCCCTCCGGGACAGGGAGGGGAGCACTGAAGCTTTCTTT. Protein product: CASRSLRDREGSTEAFF. The chain combines TRBV28 with TRBJ1-1; 9 bases are shared with TRBD1. The CDR3 contains 17 residues. V shed 6 bases and J 4 bases; nucleotides not matched to a gene: 15. Germline V gene sequence: CDR1 MDHEN, CDR2 SYDVKM.

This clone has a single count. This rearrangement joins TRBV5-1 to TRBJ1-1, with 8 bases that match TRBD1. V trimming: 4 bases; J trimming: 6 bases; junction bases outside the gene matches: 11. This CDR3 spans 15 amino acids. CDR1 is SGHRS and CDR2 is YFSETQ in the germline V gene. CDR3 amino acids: CASSEGTGSPPEAFF. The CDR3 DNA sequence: TGCGCCAGCAGCGAAGGGACAGGCTCTCCCCCTGAAGCTTTCTTT.

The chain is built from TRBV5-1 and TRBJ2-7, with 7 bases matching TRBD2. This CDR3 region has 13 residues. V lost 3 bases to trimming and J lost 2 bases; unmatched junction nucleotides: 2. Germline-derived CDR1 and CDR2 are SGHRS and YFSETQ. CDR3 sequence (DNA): TGCGCCAGCAGCTACGGACTAGCCTACGAGCAGTACTTC. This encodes CASSYGLAYEQYF.

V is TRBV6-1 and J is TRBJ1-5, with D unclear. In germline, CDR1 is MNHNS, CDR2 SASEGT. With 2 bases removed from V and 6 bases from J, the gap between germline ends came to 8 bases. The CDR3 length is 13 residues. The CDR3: CASSEILSQPQHF. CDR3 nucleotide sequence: TGTGCCAGCAGTGAAATTCTGTCTCAGCCCCAGCATTTT.

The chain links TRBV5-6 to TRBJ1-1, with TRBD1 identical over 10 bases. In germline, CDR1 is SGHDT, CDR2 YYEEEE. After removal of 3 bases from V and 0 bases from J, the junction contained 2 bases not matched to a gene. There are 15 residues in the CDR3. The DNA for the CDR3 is TGTGCCAGCAGCTGGGGACAGGGGATGAACACTGAAGCTTTCTTT. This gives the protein CASSWGQGMNTEAFF. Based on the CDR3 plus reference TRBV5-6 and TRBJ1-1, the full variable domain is DAGVTQSPTHLIKTRGQQVTLRCSPKSGHDTVSWYQQALGQGPQFIFQYYEEEERQRGNFPDRFSGHQFPNYSSELNVNALLLGDSALYLCASSWGQGMNTEAFFGQGTRLTVV.

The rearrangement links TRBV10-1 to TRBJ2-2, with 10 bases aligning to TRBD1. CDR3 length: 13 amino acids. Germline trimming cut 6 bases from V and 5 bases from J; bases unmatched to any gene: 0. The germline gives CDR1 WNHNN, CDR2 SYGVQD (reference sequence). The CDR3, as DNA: TGCGCCAGCAGGGACAGGGGGACCGGGGAGCTGTTTTTT. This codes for CASRDRGTGELFF.

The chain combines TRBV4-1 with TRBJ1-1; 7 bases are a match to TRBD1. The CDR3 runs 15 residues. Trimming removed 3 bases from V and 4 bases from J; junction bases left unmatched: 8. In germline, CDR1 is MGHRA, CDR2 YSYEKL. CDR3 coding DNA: TGCGCCAGCAGCCAGAGCCGACAGGGCGGCACTGAAGCTTTCTTT. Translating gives CASSQSRQGGTEAFF.

In nucleotides, the CDR3 is TGTGCCAGCAGGACTAGCGTTCCCTACAATGAGCAGTTCTTC. Its translation: CASRTSVPYNEQFF. The rearrangement uses TRBV28 and TRBJ2-1; 8 positions agree with TRBD2. Germline loops: CDR1 MDHEN, CDR2 SYDVKM. V lost 6 bases, J lost 2 bases, and 3 bases stayed unmatched. The CDR3 is 14 amino acids. The entire variable domain, with the rest obtained from reference TRBV28 and TRBJ2-1, is as follows: DVKVTQSSRYLVKRTGEKVFLECVQDMDHENMFWYRQDPGLGLRLIYFSYDVKMKEKGDIPEGYSVSREKKERFSLILESASTNQTSMYLCASRTSVPYNEQFFGPGTRLTVL.

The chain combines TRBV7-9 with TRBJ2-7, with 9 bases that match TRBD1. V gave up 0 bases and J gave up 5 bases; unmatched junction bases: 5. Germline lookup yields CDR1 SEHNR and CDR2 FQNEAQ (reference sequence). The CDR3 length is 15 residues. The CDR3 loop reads CASSLAGTGRDEQYF. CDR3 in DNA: TGTGCCAGCAGCTTAGCAGGGACAGGGAGGGACGAGCAGTACTTC.

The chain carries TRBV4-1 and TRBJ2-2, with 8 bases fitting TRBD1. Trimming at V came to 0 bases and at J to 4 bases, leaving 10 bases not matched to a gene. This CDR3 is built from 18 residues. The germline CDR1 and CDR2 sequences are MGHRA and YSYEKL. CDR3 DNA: TGCGCCAGCAGCCAAGATCGCTGGGACAGGAAGTTCACCGGGGAGCTGTTTTTT. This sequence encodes CASSQDRWDRKFTGELFF.

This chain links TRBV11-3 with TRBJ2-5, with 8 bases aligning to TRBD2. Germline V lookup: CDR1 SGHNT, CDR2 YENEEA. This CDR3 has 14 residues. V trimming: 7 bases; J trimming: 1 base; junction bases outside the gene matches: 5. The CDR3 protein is CASNYGGAQETQYF. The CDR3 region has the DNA TGTGCCAGCAATTACGGGGGGGCCCAAGAGACCCAGTACTTC.

The CDR3 region is CAWSSPGQGLNEQFF. For the CDR3, the DNA is TGTGCCTGGAGTTCTCCGGGACAGGGCCTAAATGAGCAGTTCTTC. J is TRBJ2-1 and V is TRBV30; 9 bases are a match to TRBD1. This CDR3 comprises 15 residues. Germline V gives CDR1 GTSNPN, CDR2 SVGIG (reference sequence). The V segment lost 2 bases and the J segment 7 bases; nucleotides outside the gene matches: 9.

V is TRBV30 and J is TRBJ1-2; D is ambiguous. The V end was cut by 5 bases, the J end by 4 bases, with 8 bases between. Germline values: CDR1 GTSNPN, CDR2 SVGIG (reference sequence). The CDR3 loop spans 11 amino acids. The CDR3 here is CAWGLAYGYTF. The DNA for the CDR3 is TGTGCCTGGGGACTGGCCTATGGCTACACCTTC.

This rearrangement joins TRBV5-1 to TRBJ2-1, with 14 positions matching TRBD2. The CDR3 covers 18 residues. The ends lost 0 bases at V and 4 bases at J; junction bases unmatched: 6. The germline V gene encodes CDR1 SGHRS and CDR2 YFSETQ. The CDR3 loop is CASSLVGLAGEGYNEQFF. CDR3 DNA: TGCGCCAGCAGCTTGGTGGGACTAGCGGGAGAAGGGTACAATGAGCAGTTCTTC.

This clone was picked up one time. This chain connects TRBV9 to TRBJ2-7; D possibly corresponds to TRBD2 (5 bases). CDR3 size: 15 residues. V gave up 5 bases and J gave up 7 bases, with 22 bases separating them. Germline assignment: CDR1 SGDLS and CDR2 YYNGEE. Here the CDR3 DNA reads TGTGCCAGCAGTGCAACCGGGTCCTTACGGGAAGAGCAGTACTTC. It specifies CASSATGSLREEQYF. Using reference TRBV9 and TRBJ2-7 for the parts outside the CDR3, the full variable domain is DSGVTQTPKHLITATGQRVTLRCSPRSGDLSVYWYQQSLDQGLQFLIQYYNGEERAKGNILERFSAQQFPDLHSELNLSSLELGDSALYFCASSATGSLREEQYFGPGTRLTVT.

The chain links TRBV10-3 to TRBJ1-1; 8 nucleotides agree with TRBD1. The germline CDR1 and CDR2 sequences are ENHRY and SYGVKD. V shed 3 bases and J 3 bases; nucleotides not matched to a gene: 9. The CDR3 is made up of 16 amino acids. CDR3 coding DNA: TGTGCCATCAGTGACCTCACGACAGGGGAGGACACTGAAGCTTTCTTT. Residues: CAISDLTTGEDTEAFF.

Written as DNA, the CDR3 is TGTGCCAGCAGTGATTCGAGGGGGGGGATGAACACTGAAGCTTTCTTT. Translated: CASSDSRGGMNTEAFF. This chain joins TRBV6-1 and TRBJ1-1, with TRBD1 as a possible D gene (6 bases). Trimming shortened V by 3 bases and J by 0 bases, and 14 bases separated the two germline ends. The V gene's germline CDR1 is MNHNS and CDR2 SASEGT. CDR3 length: 16 residues.

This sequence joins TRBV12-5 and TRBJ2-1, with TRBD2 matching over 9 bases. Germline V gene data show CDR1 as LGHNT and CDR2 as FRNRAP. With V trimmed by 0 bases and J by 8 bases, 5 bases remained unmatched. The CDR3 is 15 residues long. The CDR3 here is CASGLVRGGVDEQFF. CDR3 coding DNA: TGTGCTAGTGGTTTGGTCCGCGGGGGGGTGGATGAGCAGTTCTTC.

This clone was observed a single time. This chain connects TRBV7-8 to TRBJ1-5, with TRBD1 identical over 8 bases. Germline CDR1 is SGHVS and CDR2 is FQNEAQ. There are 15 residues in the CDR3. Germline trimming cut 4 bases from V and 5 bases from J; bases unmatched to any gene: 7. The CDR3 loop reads CASSSDGTGDQPQHF. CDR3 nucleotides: TGTGCCAGCAGCTCGGATGGGACAGGAGATCAGCCCCAGCATTTT.

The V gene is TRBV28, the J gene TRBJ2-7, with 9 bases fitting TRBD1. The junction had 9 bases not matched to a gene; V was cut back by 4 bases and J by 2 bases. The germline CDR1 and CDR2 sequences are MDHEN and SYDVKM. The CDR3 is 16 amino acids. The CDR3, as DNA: TGTGCCAGCAGTTCCCCTACCGGGACAGGGACCTACGAGCAGTACTTC. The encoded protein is CASSSPTGTGTYEQYF.

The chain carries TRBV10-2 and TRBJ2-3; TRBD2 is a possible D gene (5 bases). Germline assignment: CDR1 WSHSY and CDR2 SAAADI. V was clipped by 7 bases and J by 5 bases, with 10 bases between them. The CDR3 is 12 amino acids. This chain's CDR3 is CASKRIRDTQYF. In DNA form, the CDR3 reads TGCGCCAGCAAGCGGATCCGAGATACGCAGTATTTT.

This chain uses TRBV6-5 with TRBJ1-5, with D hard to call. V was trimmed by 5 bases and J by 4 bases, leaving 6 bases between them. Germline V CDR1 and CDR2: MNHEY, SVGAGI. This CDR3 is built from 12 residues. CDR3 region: CASSPTNQPQHF. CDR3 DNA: TGTGCCAGCAGTCCCACTAATCAGCCCCAGCATTTT.

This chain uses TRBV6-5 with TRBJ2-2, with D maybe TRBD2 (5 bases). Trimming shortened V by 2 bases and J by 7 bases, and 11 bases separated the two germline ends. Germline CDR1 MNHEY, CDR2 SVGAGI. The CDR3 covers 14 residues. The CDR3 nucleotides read TGTGCCAGCAGTTACGGATCCCGGGGCGGGGAGCTGTTTTTT. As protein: CASSYGSRGGELFF.

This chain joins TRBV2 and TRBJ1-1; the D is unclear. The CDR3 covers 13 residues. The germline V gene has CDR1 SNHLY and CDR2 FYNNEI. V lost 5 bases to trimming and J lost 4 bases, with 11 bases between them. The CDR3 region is CASSQRRGTEAFF. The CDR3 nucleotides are TGTGCCAGCAGTCAGCGACGGGGCACTGAAGCTTTCTTT.

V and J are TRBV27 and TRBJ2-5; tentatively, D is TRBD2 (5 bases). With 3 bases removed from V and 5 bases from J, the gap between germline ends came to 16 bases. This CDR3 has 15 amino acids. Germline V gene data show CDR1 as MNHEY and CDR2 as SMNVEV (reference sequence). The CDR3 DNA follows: TGTGCCAGCAGTTTCTCATTTGAGGGTCTGGAGACCCAGTACTTC. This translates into CASSFSFEGLETQYF.

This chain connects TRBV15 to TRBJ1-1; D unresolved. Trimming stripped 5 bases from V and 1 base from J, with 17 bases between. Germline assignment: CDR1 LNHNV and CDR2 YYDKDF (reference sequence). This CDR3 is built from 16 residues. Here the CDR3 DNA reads TGTGCCACCAGCCCGAATCGGGCGGGAAGGAACACTGAAGCTTTCTTT. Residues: CATSPNRAGRNTEAFF.

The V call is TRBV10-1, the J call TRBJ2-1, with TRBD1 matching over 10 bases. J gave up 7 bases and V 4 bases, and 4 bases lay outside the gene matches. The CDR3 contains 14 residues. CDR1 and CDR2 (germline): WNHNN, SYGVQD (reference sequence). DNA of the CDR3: TGCGCCAGCAGTGCCGGGACAGGGGATAATGAGCAGTTCTTC. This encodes CASSAGTGDNEQFF.